This T cell receptor beta chain came from a study of blood T cell repertoires in COVID-19. Study-level background: From the United States, Italy and Spain came samples of acute and convalescent COVID-19. PBMCs, B-cell-depleted T cells, or T cells were the source of the cDNA or gDNA that made up the material.

CDR1 and CDR2 (germline): SGHRS, YFSETQ. The CDR3 consists of 14 residues. Unmatched junction bases numbered 5, after V lost 6 bases and J lost 4 bases. Original processing notes: Reference gene primer amplification gave nucleated cell count estimates. Produced via immunoSEQ multiplex PCR; TCRdb's table is partial and in-frame only. V, J and clone size are those of that table, while D and trimming were read from the DNA. The sample has around 140,000 clones, about 90% seen once. This clone was seen a few times. This chain links TRBV5-1 with TRBJ2-3; 10 bases agree with TRBD1. This TCR was sampled from a man aged 45-60 years with active COVID-19. Sequenced material: peripheral blood. The CDR3 sequence: CASKGQGGSDTQYF. The CDR3 DNA reads as TGCGCCAGCAAAGGACAGGGGGGATCAGATACGCAGTATTTT.